These 7 T cell receptor beta chains originate from one sample sequenced in a study of T cell responses to AZD1222 COVID-19 vaccine. Data came from immunoSEQ multiplex PCR; TCRdb stores just in-frame clones and leaves some out. The data contain about 120,000 clones, over 85% of them singletons. The source was peripheral blood, collected on day 0 of AZD1222 vaccination. The receptors originated from an adult in good health.

This clone has a single count. V and J are TRBV6-5 and TRBJ2-7; a possible D gene is TRBD2 (5 bases). Germline V lookup: CDR1 MNHEY, CDR2 SVGAGI. V lost 3 bases and J lost 6, with 12 bases in between. The CDR3 is 13 amino acids. For the CDR3, the DNA is TGTGCCAGCAGTTATAGACGGGGTTTCGAGCAGTACTTC. Its protein is CASSYRRGFEQYF.

The chain joins TRBV7-9 to TRBJ2-7; no definite D call. Germline lookup yields CDR1 SEHNR and CDR2 FQNEAQ (reference sequence). V shed 6 bases and J shed 4 bases, with 7 bases lying between them. The CDR3 is 11 amino acids. CDR3 residues: CASSKKYEQYF. CDR3 sequence (DNA): TGTGCCAGCAGTAAGAAATACGAGCAGTACTTC.

The V and J genes are TRBV7-2 and TRBJ2-4, with D uncertain. With 2 bases removed from V and 7 bases from J, the gap between germline ends came to 3 bases. Germline V gives CDR1 SGHTA, CDR2 FQGNSA. The CDR3 spans 11 residues. The CDR3, as DNA: TGTGCCAGCAGCTTAACCAACATTCAGTACTTC. Residues: CASSLTNIQYF.

Only one count was recorded for this clone. The chain carries TRBV30 and TRBJ1-1, with TRBD1 matching over 7 bases. The CDR3 runs to 17 residues. V shed 3 bases and J 3 bases; nucleotides not matched to a gene: 16. Looked up from germline, CDR1 is GTSNPN and CDR2 is SVGIG (reference sequence). The CDR3, as DNA: TGTGCCTGGAGAGGTTTCCGGGACAGTAACTTGTACACTGAAGCTTTCTTT. It encodes CAWRGFRDSNLYTEAFF.

The chain recombines TRBV3-1 (or the pseudogene TRBV3-2) with TRBJ1-4; 10 positions agree with TRBD1. Germline V gives CDR1 LGHDT, CDR2 YNNKEL (reference sequence). The CDR3 is made up of 15 amino acids. Unmatched junction bases numbered 5, after V lost 4 bases and J lost 6 bases. CDR3 sequence (DNA): TGTGCCAGCAGCCCCCCGGGACAGGGGCATGAAAAACTGTTTTTT. Residues: CASSPPGQGHEKLFF.

The gene calls are TRBV7-2 and TRBJ2-3; 13 bases fit TRBD2. Trimming cost V 1 base and J 11 bases; bases outside gene matches: 6. Germline values: CDR1 SGHTA, CDR2 FQGNSA. This CDR3 is built from 15 residues. CDR3 DNA: TGTGCCAGCAGCTTAGTTACTAGCGGGAGGGTCAGGCAGTATTTT. Translating it yields CASSLVTSGRVRQYF.

This clone was found once. The chain uses TRBV18 and TRBJ1-2; 9 bases line up with TRBD1. Germline-derived CDR1 and CDR2 are KGHSH and LQKENI. The CDR3 has 17 residues. With V trimmed by 2 bases and J by 7 bases, 14 bases remained unmatched. The chain's CDR3 is CASSPGTGRKVGFGYTF. The CDR3 DNA follows: TGTGCCAGCTCACCAGGGACAGGGCGCAAAGTGGGATTTGGCTACACCTTC.